The 15 T cell receptor beta chains in this list originate from one sample, sequenced in a study of CD8 T cells in ankylosing spondylitis. MiXCR, applied by TCRdb to the 5' RACE reads, yields one record per CDR3 protein. The sample records 39,000 or so distinct CDR3 sequences, approximately 3% being singletons. The sample consisted of blood, either unsorted or a sorted T cell fraction (not recorded which). These receptors originate from a male donor with ankylosing spondylitis or in good health (not recorded which).

Many counts were recorded for this clonotype. The chain has TRBV9 and TRBJ2-3, with D unresolved. The CDR3 extends over 12 amino acids. The ends were cut back, 3 bases at V and 5 bases at J, with 7 bases in the middle. Germline V lookup: CDR1 SGDLS, CDR2 YYNGEE. DNA of the CDR3: TGTGCCAGCAGCGGCCAGAAAGATACGCAGTATTTT. Protein: CASSGQKDTQYF.

This clonotype was counted many times. This chain joins TRBV9 and TRBJ1-1; D is possibly TRBD1 (6 bases). Germline V CDR1 and CDR2: SGDLS, YYNGEE. This CDR3 has 17 amino acids. V was trimmed by 0 bases and J by 0 bases, leaving 15 bases between them. CDR3 in DNA: TGTGCCAGCAGCGTAGACCCACAGGGTGGAGTGAACACTGAAGCTTTCTTT. Its protein is CASSVDPQGGVNTEAFF.

This clonotype was counted ten times or more. The genes are TRBV9 and TRBJ2-4, with 10 bases lining up with TRBD1. The ends lost 3 bases at V and 8 bases at J; junction bases unmatched: 8. Germline CDR1 SGDLS, CDR2 YYNGEE. The CDR3 has 15 residues. CDR3: CASSARTGGGDIQYF. CDR3 bases: TGTGCCAGCAGCGCCCGGACAGGGGGAGGGGACATTCAGTACTTC.

This clonotype was detected many times. The CDR3 sequence: CASSGKGLMDTQYF. In DNA form, the CDR3 reads TGTGCCAGCAGCGGAAAGGGCCTTATGGATACGCAGTATTTT. This rearrangement joins TRBV9 to TRBJ2-3; D is unclear. The CDR3 extends over 14 amino acids. The V gene's germline CDR1 is SGDLS and CDR2 YYNGEE. The V gene lost 3 bases and the J gene lost 6 bases, with 14 bases spanning the gap.

This clonotype has a count of ten or more. The chain is built from TRBV9 and TRBJ2-3; TRBD2 agrees at 16 bases. Germline values: CDR1 SGDLS, CDR2 YYNGEE. V gave up 0 bases and J gave up 4 bases; unmatched junction bases: 2. This CDR3 comprises 17 residues. CDR3 loop: CASSVGGLAGGSDTQYF. The CDR3 nucleotides are TGTGCCAGCAGCGTAGGGGGACTAGCGGGAGGGTCAGATACGCAGTATTTT.

This clonotype was observed at least ten times. CDR3 sequence: CASSQQDSGPQHF. The CDR3 DNA sequence: TGTGCCAGCAGTCAACAGGACTCGGGGCCCCAGCATTTT. V gene TRBV9 combines with J gene TRBJ1-5; a weak D match, TRBD1 (5 bases). The CDR3 sequence is 13 residues long. Trimming pared 5 bases from V and 9 bases from J, leaving 15 bases between. Germline assignment: CDR1 SGDLS and CDR2 YYNGEE.

This clonotype was observed at least ten times. This chain connects TRBV9 to TRBJ2-2; 11 bases align to TRBD1. The CDR3 has 16 amino acids. Germline trimming cut 4 bases from V and 5 bases from J; bases unmatched to any gene: 7. Germline V lookup: CDR1 SGDLS, CDR2 YYNGEE. The CDR3 DNA follows: TGTGCCAGCAGCCGAGCCGGGACAGGGGGTACCGGGGAGCTGTTTTTT. This translates into CASSRAGTGGTGELFF. The variable domain in full, with the rest retrieved from reference TRBV9 and TRBJ2-2, is DSGVTQTPKHLITATGQRVTLRCSPRSGDLSVYWYQQSLDQGLQFLIQYYNGEERAKGNILERFSAQQFPDLHSELNLSSLELGDSALYFCASSRAGTGGTGELFFGEGSRLTVL.

Ten or more counts support this clonotype. This chain connects TRBV9 to TRBJ2-1; maybe TRBD2 (6 bases). CDR1 and CDR2 (germline): SGDLS, YYNGEE. The CDR3 is 15 amino acids. The V and J ends lost 0 bases and 2 bases respectively, with 9 bases between them. The CDR3 sequence is CASSVATGAYNEQFF. The DNA for the CDR3 is TGTGCCAGCAGCGTAGCTACGGGAGCCTACAATGAGCAGTTCTTC.

This clonotype was found many times. The chain carries TRBV9 and TRBJ2-2, with D possibly TRBD1 on 6 matching bases. This CDR3 contains 15 residues. Between the trimmed V and J ends, which lost 0 bases and 6 bases, there was a span of 12 bases. The germline CDR1 and CDR2 sequences are SGDLS and YYNGEE. The CDR3 spells CASSVVEGGAGELFF. The CDR3 nucleotides are TGTGCCAGCAGCGTAGTAGAAGGGGGTGCCGGGGAGCTGTTTTTT.

At least ten counts were recorded for this clonotype. This CDR3 reads CASSGLGRANTGELFF. For the CDR3, the DNA is TGTGCCAGCAGCGGGCTGGGTAGAGCGAACACCGGGGAGCTGTTTTTT. V usage is TRBV9 and J usage is TRBJ2-2; no clear D. With 3 bases removed from V and 0 bases from J, the gap between germline ends came to 12 bases. Per germline, CDR1 SGDLS and CDR2 YYNGEE. CDR3 length: 16 residues. The full variable domain, with the rest looked up from reference TRBV9 and TRBJ2-2, is DSGVTQTPKHLITATGQRVTLRCSPRSGDLSVYWYQQSLDQGLQFLIQYYNGEERAKGNILERFSAQQFPDLHSELNLSSLELGDSALYFCASSGLGRANTGELFFGEGSRLTVL.

This clonotype was picked up many times. J is TRBJ2-1 and V is TRBV9; D possibly matches TRBD1 or TRBD2 (5 bases each). The CDR3 sequence is 14 residues long. Germline V gene lookup returns CDR1 SGDLS and CDR2 YYNGEE. Trimming left V 3 bases short and J 5 bases short, with 12 bases between. CDR3 region: CASSGGGFDNEQFF. The CDR3 DNA sequence: TGTGCCAGCAGCGGTGGGGGATTCGACAATGAGCAGTTCTTC.

This clonotype was picked up many times. CDR3 sequence reads: CASSPRDYPSTGELFF. The CDR3 coding sequence is TGTGCCAGCAGCCCCAGGGACTACCCATCCACCGGGGAGCTGTTTTTT. The chain uses TRBV9 and TRBJ2-2, with 7 bases lining up with TRBD2. The CDR3 has 16 amino acids. CDR1 and CDR2 (germline): SGDLS, YYNGEE. V dropped 4 bases and J dropped 4; count of bases not matched to a gene: 10.

V is TRBV9 and J is TRBJ2-3; no reliable D call. This CDR3 region has 13 residues. V lost 0 bases and J lost 3, with 5 bases in between. CDR1 and CDR2 (germline): SGDLS, YYNGEE. The CDR3 DNA sequence: TGTGCCAGCAGCGTAGTCATGACAGATACGCAGTATTTT. Its translation: CASSVVMTDTQYF. Using reference TRBV9 and TRBJ2-3 for the parts outside the CDR3, the full variable domain is DSGVTQTPKHLITATGQRVTLRCSPRSGDLSVYWYQQSLDQGLQFLIQYYNGEERAKGNILERFSAQQFPDLHSELNLSSLELGDSALYFCASSVVMTDTQYFGPGTRLTVL.

By its share, this clonotype is medium-sized (0.01 to 0.1%). The rearrangement joins TRBV10-3 to TRBJ2-5; 12 bases align to TRBD2. V gave up 7 bases and J gave up 5 bases; unmatched junction bases: 23. The CDR3 length is 20 residues. Per the germline V gene, CDR1 is ENHRY and CDR2 is SYGVKD. CDR3 protein: CAIKMASGRDAWATRETQYF. In nucleotides, the CDR3 is TGTGCCATCAAGATGGCTAGCGGGAGGGATGCCTGGGCTACAAGGGAGACCCAGTACTTC.

There are many counts of this clonotype. The chain employs TRBV9 and TRBJ2-3; 9 positions agree with TRBD1. The CDR3 runs to 15 residues. With V trimmed by 3 bases and J by 1 base, 3 bases remained unmatched. In germline, CDR1 is SGDLS, CDR2 YYNGEE. CDR3 residues: CASSDDRGGTDTQYF. CDR3 DNA sequence: TGTGCCAGCAGCGACGACAGGGGGGGCACAGATACGCAGTATTTT.